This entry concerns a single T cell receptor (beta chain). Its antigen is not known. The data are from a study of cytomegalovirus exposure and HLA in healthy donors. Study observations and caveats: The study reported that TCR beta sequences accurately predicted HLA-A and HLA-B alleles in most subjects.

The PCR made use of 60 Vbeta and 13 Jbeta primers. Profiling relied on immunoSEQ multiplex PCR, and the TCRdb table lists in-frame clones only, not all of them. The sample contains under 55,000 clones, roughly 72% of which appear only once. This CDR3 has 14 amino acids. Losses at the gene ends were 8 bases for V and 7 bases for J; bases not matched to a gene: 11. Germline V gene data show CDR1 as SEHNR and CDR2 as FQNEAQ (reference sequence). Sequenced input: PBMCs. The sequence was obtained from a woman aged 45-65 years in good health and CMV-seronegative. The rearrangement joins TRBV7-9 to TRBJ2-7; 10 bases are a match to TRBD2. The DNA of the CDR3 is TGTGCCAGCGGACTCCTAGCGGGAGTTGAGGAGCAGTACTTC. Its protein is CASGLLAGVEEQYF.